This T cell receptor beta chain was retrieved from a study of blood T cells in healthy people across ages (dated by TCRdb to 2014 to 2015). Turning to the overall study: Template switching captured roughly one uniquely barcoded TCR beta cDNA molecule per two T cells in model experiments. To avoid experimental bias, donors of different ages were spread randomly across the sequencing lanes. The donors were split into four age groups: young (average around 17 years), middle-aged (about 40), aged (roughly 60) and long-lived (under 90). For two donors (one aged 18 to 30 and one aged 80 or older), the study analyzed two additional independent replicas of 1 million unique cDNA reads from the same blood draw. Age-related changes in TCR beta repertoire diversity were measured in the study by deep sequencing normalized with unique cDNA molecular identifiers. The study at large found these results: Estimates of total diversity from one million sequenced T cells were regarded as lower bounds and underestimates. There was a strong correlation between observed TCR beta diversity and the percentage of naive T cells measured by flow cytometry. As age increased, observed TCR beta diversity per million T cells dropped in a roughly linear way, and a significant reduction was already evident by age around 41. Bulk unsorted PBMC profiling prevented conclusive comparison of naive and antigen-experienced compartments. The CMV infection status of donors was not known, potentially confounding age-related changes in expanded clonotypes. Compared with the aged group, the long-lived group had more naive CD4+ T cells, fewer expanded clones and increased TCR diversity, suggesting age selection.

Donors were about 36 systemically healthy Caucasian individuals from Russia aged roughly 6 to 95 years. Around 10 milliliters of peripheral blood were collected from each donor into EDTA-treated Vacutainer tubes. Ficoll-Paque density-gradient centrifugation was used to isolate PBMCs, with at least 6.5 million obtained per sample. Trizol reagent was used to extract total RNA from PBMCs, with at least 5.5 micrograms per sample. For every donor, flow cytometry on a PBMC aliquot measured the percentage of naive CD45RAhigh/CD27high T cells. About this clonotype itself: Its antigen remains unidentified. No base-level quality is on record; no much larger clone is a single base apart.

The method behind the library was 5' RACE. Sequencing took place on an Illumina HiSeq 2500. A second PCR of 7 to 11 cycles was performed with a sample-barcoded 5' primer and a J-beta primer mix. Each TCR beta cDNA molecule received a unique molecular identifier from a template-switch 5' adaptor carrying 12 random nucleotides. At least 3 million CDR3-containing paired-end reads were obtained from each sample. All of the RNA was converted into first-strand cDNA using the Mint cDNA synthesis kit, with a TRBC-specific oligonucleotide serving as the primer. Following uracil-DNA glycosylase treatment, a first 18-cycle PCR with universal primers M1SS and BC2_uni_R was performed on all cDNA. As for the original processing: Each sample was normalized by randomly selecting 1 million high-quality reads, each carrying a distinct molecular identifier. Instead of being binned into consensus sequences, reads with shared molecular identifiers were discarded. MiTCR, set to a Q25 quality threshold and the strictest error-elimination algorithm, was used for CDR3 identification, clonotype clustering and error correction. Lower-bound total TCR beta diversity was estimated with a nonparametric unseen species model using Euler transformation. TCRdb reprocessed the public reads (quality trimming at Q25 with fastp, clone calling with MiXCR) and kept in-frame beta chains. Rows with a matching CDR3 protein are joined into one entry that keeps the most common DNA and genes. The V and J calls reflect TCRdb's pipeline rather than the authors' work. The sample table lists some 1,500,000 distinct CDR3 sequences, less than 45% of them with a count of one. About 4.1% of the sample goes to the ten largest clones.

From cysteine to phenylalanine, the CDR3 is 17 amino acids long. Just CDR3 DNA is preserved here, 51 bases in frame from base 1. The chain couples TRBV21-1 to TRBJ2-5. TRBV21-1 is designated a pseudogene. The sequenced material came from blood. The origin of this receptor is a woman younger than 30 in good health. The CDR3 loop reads CASSTYLLTATQETQYF. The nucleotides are TGTGCCAGCAGCACATACTTGTTAACAGCAACCCAAGAGACCCAGTACTTC.